This T cell receptor beta chain was sequenced in a study of blood T cell repertoires in COVID-19. Study information: Specimens from acute and convalescent COVID-19 originated in the United States, Italy and Spain.

The V gene lost 0 bases and the J gene lost 0 bases, with 9 bases spanning the gap. From germline, CDR1 is SGHVS and CDR2 FQNEAQ. This CDR3 has 16 residues. In the authors' methods: Reference gene primers were amplified, and this amplification served to estimate nucleated cell counts. Method: immunoSEQ multiplex PCR; TCRdb's copy keeps in-frame clones and lacks some. Clonal size and the V and J genes are those of that table, whereas D and trimming came from the DNA. Found here are approximately 250,000 clones, 65% to 85% of them singletons; the top ten hold over 4.5%. The specimen was peripheral blood. This chain links TRBV7-8 with TRBJ1-5; D uncertain. The receptor comes from a human donor in a cohort sampled during active COVID-19. The CDR3 here is CASSLAGGYSNQPQHF. The CDR3, as DNA: TGTGCCAGCAGCTTAGCCGGAGGATATAGCAATCAGCCCCAGCATTTT.